This TCR beta chain appears in the sequencing data of a study of cytomegalovirus exposure and HLA in healthy donors. Of note for this clone: Its antigen is undetermined.

The method was immunoSEQ multiplex PCR; TCRdb's version includes in-frame clones alone and lacks a portion of them. Of approximately 97,000 clones listed, roughly 92% are singletons. The CDR3 loop spans 16 amino acids. The germline CDR1 and CDR2 sequences are SEHNR and FQNEAQ (reference sequence). The J segment lost 0 bases and the V segment lost 2 bases, leaving 6 bases of the junction unmatched. Study-level findings and limits: Despite most TCR sequences being rare, some public TCRs occurred in many donors.

This rearrangement joins TRBV7-9 to TRBJ2-7; 8 nucleotides match TRBD1. This receptor was obtained from a woman in her 30s in good health and CMV-seropositive. Input material: PBMCs. The DNA for the CDR3 is TGTGCCAGCAGCTTACCCCGGGACAGGAGCTCCTACGAGCAGTACTTC. It is translated as CASSLPRDRSSYEQYF.